The clone carrying this TCR beta chain has a single count. The data were taken from a study of shared T cell receptors in the human thymus. Sequencing was performed with immunoSEQ multiplex PCR; in TCRdb, only in-frame clones are kept and a portion is missing. Here the sample spans some 660,000 clones, about 87% being singletons. Germline CDR1 DFQATT, CDR2 SNEGSKA (reference sequence). The CDR3 contains 11 residues. Trimming shortened V by 7 bases and J by 4 bases, and 9 bases separated the two germline ends. The sample was also reused in another study, on human thymus T cells. That source reports: Surgeons resected thymus tissue during corrective heart surgery. What appeared biased in thymic and blood repertoires was the usage of V and J genes. What related research reported was that thymic repertoires overlapped highly among unrelated individuals.

The specimen sequenced was thymocytes. The genes are TRBV20-1 and TRBJ2-3, with TRBD2 as a possible D gene (6 bases). The source is a boy under three years old with a congenital heart defect. The DNA of the CDR3 is TGCAGTGGGCGGGGACCAGATACGCAGTATTTT. Protein sequence: CSGRGPDTQYF.